This TCR beta chain was recovered during a study of blood T cells in healthy people across ages. The use of a sample-barcoded 5' primer and a J-beta primer mix characterized a second PCR of about 7 to 12 cycles. TCRdb reprocessed the 5' RACE reads via MiXCR and lists one record per CDR3 protein. In the table there are 700,000 or so distinct CDR3 sequences, around two fifths of which are singletons. This clonotype was observed a few times. There are 19 residues in the CDR3. V was clipped by 3 bases and J by 1 base, with 25 bases between them. Looked up from germline, CDR1 is MNHEY and CDR2 is SMNVEV (reference sequence).

The clonotype originates from a man aged 80 or over in good health. This sequence joins TRBV27 and TRBJ2-7; D may be TRBD1 (6 bases). Sequences were obtained from blood. CDR3 nucleotide sequence: TGTGCCAGCAGTTTGGGGCCTTTTGCACCAGGGGATGAATCCTACGAGCAGTACTTC. It encodes CASSLGPFAPGDESYEQYF.